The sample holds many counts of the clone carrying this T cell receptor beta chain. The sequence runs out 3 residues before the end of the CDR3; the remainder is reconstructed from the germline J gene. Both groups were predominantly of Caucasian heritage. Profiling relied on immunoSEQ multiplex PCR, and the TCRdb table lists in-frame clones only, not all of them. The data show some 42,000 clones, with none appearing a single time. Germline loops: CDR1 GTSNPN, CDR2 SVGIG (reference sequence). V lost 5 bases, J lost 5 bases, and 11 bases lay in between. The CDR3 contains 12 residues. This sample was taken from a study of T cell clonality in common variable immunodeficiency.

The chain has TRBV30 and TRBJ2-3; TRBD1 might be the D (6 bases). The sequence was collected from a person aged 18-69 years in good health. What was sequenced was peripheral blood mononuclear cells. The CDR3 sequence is CAWGVDRDTQYF. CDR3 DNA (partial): TGTGCCTGGGGGGTGGACAGAGATACG.